These T cell receptor beta chains were read from a single sample in a study of lymphopenia after photon versus proton radiotherapy. The method was immunoSEQ multiplex PCR; TCRdb's version includes in-frame clones alone and lacks a portion of them. The repertoire consists of about 60,000 clones, with roughly 84% occurring once and the leading ten covering about 2%. The sequences come from peripheral blood, collected from a patient treated with proton-based radiotherapy. These receptors were obtained from a man aged 55-75 years with pancreatic cancer. CDR3s include the opening cysteine and the closing phenylalanine or tryptophan. A D gene is named only where the DNA matches it firmly. The size field is filled for only some rows; it gives once, few, many or a size class.

V,size,J,D,DNA,CDR3
TRBV9,-,TRBJ2-5,TRBD2,TGTGCCAGCAGCGCCGACCCAGCGGGAGGGCTGAAAGAGACCCAGTACTTC,CASSADPAGGLKETQYF
TRBV7-8,-,TRBJ1-1,-,TGTGCCAGCAGCCGCGGACAGTTGACTGAAGCTTTCTTT,CASSRGQLTEAFF
TRBV11-3,-,TRBJ1-2,-,TGTGCCAGCAGCCCCGGCGGGGGGTACTATGGCTACACCTTC,CASSPGGGYYGYTF
TRBV28,-,TRBJ2-1,-,TGTGGGGTGGGGCTAGCGAGTGAGCAGTTCTTC,CGVGLASEQFF
TRBV7-9,-,TRBJ2-7,TRBD1,TGTGCCAGCAGCTTAGGGAGGACAGGGGCGTTCCCCTCCTACGAGCAGTACTTC,CASSLGRTGAFPSYEQYF
TRBV27,-,TRBJ2-2,-,TGTGCCAGCAGTTTACAATACTCGAACACCGGGGAGCTGTTTTTT,CASSLQYSNTGELFF
TRBV5-1,-,TRBJ2-6,TRBD1,TGCGCCAGCAGCTCCTGGACAGGGGAAGGCTCTGGGGCCAACGTCCTGACTTTC,CASSSWTGEGSGANVLTF
TRBV5-1,few,TRBJ2-7,TRBD2,TGCGCCAGCAGCCTAGGGACTAGCGGGATTTACGAGCAGTACTTC,CASSLGTSGIYEQYF
TRBV7-8,-,TRBJ2-7,-,TGTGCCAGCAGCTTAGCTCGCGGAGAGCAGTACTTC,CASSLARGEQYF
TRBV6-5,-,TRBJ2-7,-,TGTGCCAGCAGCTCTGGGGGAAGCTCCTACGAGCAGTACTTC,CASSSGGSSYEQYF
TRBV7-3,-,TRBJ2-7,-,TGTGCCAGCAGCTTAGCCGGAGCCCAGTACGAGCAGTACTTC,CASSLAGAQYEQYF
TRBV4-3,-,TRBJ2-2,TRBD1,TGCGCCAGCAGCAAGGGACAGGAAAATACAGGGGAGCTGTTTTTT,CASSKGQENTGELFF
TRBV28,once,TRBJ1-2,TRBD1,TGTGCCAGCCCAAACCCCATTGGACAGGGAGACTATGGCTACACCTTC,CASPNPIGQGDYGYTF
TRBV11-2,-,TRBJ2-3,TRBD2,TGTGCCAGCAGAAGAAGCGGGAGGGCCTCGGACCCGGATACGCAGTATTTT,CASRRSGRASDPDTQYF
TRBV28,-,TRBJ2-5,TRBD2,TGTGCCAGCAGAACGAGACTAGCCCGCGAACCCCAAGAGACCCAGTACTTC,CASRTRLAREPQETQYF
TRBV5-1,-,TRBJ2-1,TRBD2,TGCGCCAGCACTCTCTCCGGGACTAGCGGGAGCCCTTCGCGGGAGCAGTTCTTC,CASTLSGTSGSPSREQFF
TRBV5-4,-,TRBJ1-6,-,TGTGCCAGCAGCTTGGTATCAGGGATTCGCCATTCACCCCTCCACTTT,CASSLVSGIRHSPLHF
TRBV19,-,TRBJ2-1,-,TGTGCCAGTAGTCTGCGTGGACCCGAGCAGTTCTTC,CASSLRGPEQFF
TRBV4-1,-,TRBJ2-2,-,TGCGCCAGCAGCCTCAGGGGGGGAGTCACCGGGGAGCTGTTTTTT,CASSLRGGVTGELFF
TRBV20-1,-,TRBJ2-3,-,TGCAGTGCTAAAGTAGCAGATACGCAGTATTTT,CSAKVADTQYF
TRBV19,once,TRBJ2-2,-,TGTGCCAGTAGTATGCCCCCTGGGACTCCCACGGGGGAGCTGTTTTTT,CASSMPPGTPTGELFF
TRBV4-2,-,TRBJ2-3,-,TGTGCCAGCAGCCAAGGATCCAGCACAGATACGCAGTATTTT,CASSQGSSTDTQYF
TRBV21-1,-,TRBJ2-1,-,TGTGCCAGCAGCAAATCGACGGGGTCCGGATTCACCAAAATATACAATGAGCAGTTCTTC,CASSKSTGSGFTKIYNEQFF
TRBV18,once,TRBJ2-5,TRBD1,TGTGCCAGCTCAACAGGGACAGGTGAAGAGACCCAGTACTTC,CASSTGTGEETQYF
TRBV30,-,TRBJ1-2,-,TGTGCCTGGAGTGTACTTGGGGGCGCTGACTATGGCTACACCTTC,CAWSVLGGADYGYTF
TRBV19,few,TRBJ2-2,-,TGTGCCAGTAGTATGTGGGCGCAGGGTGTAAGAACCGGGGAGCTGTTTTTT,CASSMWAQGVRTGELFF
TRBV28,-,TRBJ1-1,-,TGTGCCAGCAGGAGCTGGGTAGGGAAAGGGACTGAAGCTTTCTTT,CASRSWVGKGTEAFF
TRBV27,-,TRBJ2-7,TRBD1,TGTGCCAGCAGTTTATGGACCGGGACAGGGCCTTTCGAGCAGTACTTC,CASSLWTGTGPFEQYF
TRBV30,few,TRBJ2-2,-,TGTGCCTGGAGTGTAGGGGGATTTCGGGCCGGGGAGCTGTTTTTT,CAWSVGGFRAGELFF
TRBV6-5,-,TRBJ2-3,-,TGTGCCAGCAGCTTACGTTTTAGCGATACGCAGTATTTT,CASSLRFSDTQYF
TRBV6-6,-,TRBJ1-5,TRBD1,TGTGCCAGCACCAACAGGGGGAGCAATCAGCCCCAGCATTTT,CASTNRGSNQPQHF
TRBV9,-,TRBJ2-2,-,TGTGCCAGCAGCGTAGGGGGGCCCCGGGGCACCGGGGAGCTGTTTTTT,CASSVGGPRGTGELFF
TRBV5-1,-,TRBJ2-5,TRBD2,TGCGCCAGCCGGACTAGCGGGAAAGAGACCCAGTACTTC,CASRTSGKETQYF